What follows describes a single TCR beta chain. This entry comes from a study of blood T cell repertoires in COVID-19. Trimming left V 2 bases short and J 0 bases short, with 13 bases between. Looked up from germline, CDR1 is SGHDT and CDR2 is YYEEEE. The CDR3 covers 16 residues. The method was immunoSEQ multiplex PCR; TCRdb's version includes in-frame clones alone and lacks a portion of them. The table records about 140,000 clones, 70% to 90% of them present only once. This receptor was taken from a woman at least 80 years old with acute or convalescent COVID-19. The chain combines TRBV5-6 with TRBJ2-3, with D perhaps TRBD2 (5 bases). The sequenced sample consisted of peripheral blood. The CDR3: CASSLMAGSSTDTQYF. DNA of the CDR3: TGTGCCAGCAGCTTAATGGCGGGTTCTAGCACAGATACGCAGTATTTT. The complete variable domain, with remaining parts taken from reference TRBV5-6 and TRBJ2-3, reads DAGVTQSPTHLIKTRGQQVTLRCSPKSGHDTVSWYQQALGQGPQFIFQYYEEEERQRGNFPDRFSGHQFPNYSSELNVNALLLGDSALYLCASSLMAGSSTDTQYFGPGTRLTVL.